The 11 T cell receptor beta chains below come from one sample, sequenced in a study of T-cell reconstitution after alpha-beta-depleted transplantation in children. Unique molecular identifiers were incorporated into the prepared TCRbeta library. TCRdb reprocessed the PCR reads via MiXCR and lists one record per CDR3 protein. Here the sample spans a few hundred thousand distinct CDR3 sequences, 20% to 30% being singletons. Sequenced here: PBMCs, mostly from graft donor cells, sampled 360 days after TCRalphabeta/CD19-depleted stem cell transplant. These receptors were obtained from a female patient aged 2-15 years who had a stem cell transplant for congenital amegakaryocytic thrombocytopenia, so the T cells may come from the graft donor.

There are a few counts of this clonotype. The chain employs TRBV4-2 and TRBJ2-7, with 8 bases that match TRBD1. The germline V gene has CDR1 LGHNA and CDR2 YNFKEQ. Unmatched junction bases numbered 12, after V lost 11 bases and J lost 3 bases. CDR3 length: 14 residues. The CDR3 sequence is CASRAGQGDYEQYF. DNA of the CDR3: TGTGCCTCCAGGGCAGGACAGGGTGACTACGAGCAGTACTTC.

This clonotype was counted a few times. The gene calls are TRBV6-2 or TRBV6-3 and TRBJ2-3, with D perhaps matching TRBD1 (5 bases). The germline CDR1 and CDR2 sequences are MNHEY and SVGEGT. The CDR3 is 15 residues long. V shed 6 bases and J shed 0 bases, with 13 bases lying between them. In DNA form, the CDR3 reads TGTGCCAGCAGCCCCTACACAGGCAGCACAGATACGCAGTATTTT. Translating it yields CASSPYTGSTDTQYF.

The chain joins TRBV25-1 to TRBJ1-6, with 8 bases that match TRBD1. CDR1 and CDR2 (germline): MGHDK, SYGVNS. V shed 4 bases, J shed 9 bases, and the junction held 2 bases outside the gene matches. This CDR3 region has 13 residues. The CDR3 loop reads CASSVDRGSPLHF. In nucleotides, the CDR3 is TGTGCCAGCAGTGTTGACAGGGGTTCACCCCTCCACTTT.

The rearrangement links TRBV19 to TRBJ1-5, with a tentative D call TRBD1 (5 bases). The length of the CDR3 is 16 residues. Germline loops: CDR1 LNHDA, CDR2 SQIVND (reference sequence). V lost 9 bases to trimming and J lost 4 bases, with 22 bases between them. CDR3 residues: CASRRSWGWANQPQHF. The DNA for the CDR3 is TGTGCCAGCCGCCGAAGTTGGGGGTGGGCGAATCAGCCCCAGCATTTT.

This clonotype was recorded at least ten times. The chain joins TRBV9 to TRBJ2-3, with TRBD2 matching over 9 bases. J gave up 11 bases and V 0 bases, and 7 bases lay outside the gene matches. CDR3 length equals 14 residues. In germline, CDR1 is SGDLS, CDR2 YYNGEE. DNA of the CDR3: TGTGCCAGCAGCGTAGACCAGGCGGGAGGGAGGCAGTATTTT. Protein product: CASSVDQAGGRQYF.

This clonotype was detected a few times. V is TRBV10-3 and J is TRBJ2-5; D possibly matches TRBD1 or TRBD2 (6 bases each). V was cut by 3 bases and J by 0 bases, with 11 bases left in between. Germline-derived CDR1 and CDR2 are ENHRY and SYGVKD. CDR3 length: 15 residues. CDR3 DNA: TGTGCCATCAGTGAAGGGGGGTGGTACCAAGAGACCCAGTACTTC. Its protein is CAISEGGWYQETQYF.

The chain carries TRBV12-3 or TRBV12-4 and TRBJ1-5, with D maybe TRBD1 (6 bases). This CDR3 has 14 amino acids. The ends were cut back, 2 bases at V and 6 bases at J, with 11 bases in the middle. In DNA, the CDR3 is TGTGCCAGCAGTTTACTGGACAGCGGTCAGCCCCAGCATTTT. Protein sequence: CASSLLDSGQPQHF.

This clonotype was detected a few times. J is TRBJ2-7 and V is TRBV5-1; either TRBD1 or TRBD2 may fit D (5 bases each). V was pared by 4 bases and J by 0 bases, with 17 bases between. The CDR3 length is 16 residues. In germline, CDR1 is SGHRS, CDR2 YFSETQ. The CDR3 reads CASSHGGSTLSYEQYF. CDR3 in DNA: TGCGCCAGCAGCCATGGGGGTTCCACCCTCTCCTACGAGCAGTACTTC. The full variable domain, in which reference TRBV5-1 and TRBJ2-7 provide the parts outside the CDR3, is KAGVTQTPRYLIKTRGQQVTLSCSPISGHRSVSWYQQTPGQGLQFLFEYFSETQRNKGNFPGRFSGRQFSNSRSEMNVSTLELGDSALYLCASSHGGSTLSYEQYFGPGTRLTVT.

This clonotype was counted a few times. This chain joins TRBV9 and TRBJ2-7; 7 bases agree with TRBD1. Germline values: CDR1 SGDLS, CDR2 YYNGEE. CDR3 size: 15 residues. The J segment lost 3 bases and the V segment lost 2 bases, leaving 8 bases of the junction unmatched. This CDR3 is CASSVDWDSLYEQYF. The CDR3 nucleotides read TGTGCCAGCAGCGTGGATTGGGACAGCCTCTACGAGCAGTACTTC.

This clonotype turned up a few times. The V and J genes are TRBV7-3 and TRBJ2-2, with 11 bases fitting TRBD2. Germline V gene lookup returns CDR1 SGHTA and CDR2 FQGTGA. The CDR3 totals 15 residues. V was pared by 5 bases and J by 3 bases, with 2 bases of the junction left unmatched. CDR3: CASSRLAGHTGELFF. Here the CDR3 DNA reads TGTGCCAGCAGCCGACTAGCGGGGCACACCGGGGAGCTGTTTTTT. Based on the CDR3 plus reference TRBV7-3 and TRBJ2-2, the full variable domain is GAGVSQTPSNKVTEKGKYVELRCDPISGHTALYWYRQSLGQGPEFLIYFQGTGAADDSGLPNDRFFAVRPEGSVSTLKIQRTERGDSAVYLCASSRLAGHTGELFFGEGSRLTVL.

This clonotype was seen a few times. The CDR3 DNA reads as TGTGCCATCAGGAGGGGCGCCCCTGGGGATACGCAGTATTTT. Translating gives CAIRRGAPGDTQYF. The chain joins TRBV10-3 to TRBJ2-3; either TRBD1 or TRBD2 may supply D (5 bases each). Germline assignment: CDR1 ENHRY and CDR2 SYGVKD. The CDR3 sequence is 14 residues long. V was pared by 6 bases and J by 6 bases, with 16 bases between.